These T cell receptor beta chains were read from a single sample in a study of blood T cell repertoires in COVID-19. TCRdb's table, derived via immunoSEQ multiplex PCR, lists solely in-frame clones and lacks some. The top ten hold less than 5% of the sample, which has about 140,000 clones, approximately 85% seen once. Sequencing used peripheral blood. All receptors derive from an elderly woman with acute or convalescent COVID-19. Both conserved end residues are part of each CDR3. A D gene is named only where the DNA matches it firmly.

>TRBJ2-7|15|TRBV3-1/TRBV3-2|NA
CASSPGLRGSYEQYF
TGTGCCAGCAGCCCCGGACTAAGGGGATCCTACGAGCAGTACTTC
>TRBJ1-1|15|TRBV5-1|NA
CASSLAGGLGTEAFF
TGCGCCAGCAGCTTGGCCGGGGGGCTTGGTACTGAAGCTTTCTTT
>TRBJ1-2|14|TRBV28|TRBD1
CASEGQGNGYGYTF
TGTGCCAGTGAGGGACAGGGGAACGGCTATGGCTACACCTTC
>TRBJ1-6|16|TRBV30|NA
CAWSVPQGLQGSPLHF
TGTGCCTGGAGTGTACCACAGGGCCTACAGGGTTCACCCCTCCACTTT
>TRBJ2-3|17|TRBV3-1/TRBV3-2|NA
CASSQDFGGTVTDTQYF
TGTGCCAGCAGCCAAGATTTTGGCGGAACGGTGACAGATACGCAGTATTTT
>TRBJ2-5|14|TRBV27|NA
CASSPTMYQETQYF
TGTGCCAGCAGTCCGACAATGTACCAAGAGACCCAGTACTTC
>TRBJ2-7|14|TRBV9|NA
CASSAGLLSYEQYF
TGTGCCAGCAGCGCGGGACTTCTCTCCTACGAGCAGTACTTC
>TRBJ1-5|14|TRBV19|TRBD1
CASSIRDRNQPQHF
TGTGCCAGTAGTATAAGGGACAGAAATCAGCCCCAGCATTTT
>TRBJ2-1|16|TRBV18|TRBD2
CASSPLGGGAYNEQFF
TGTGCCAGCTCACCACTCGGGGGGGGCGCCTACAATGAGCAGTTCTTC
>TRBJ1-1|15|TRBV5-1|NA
CASSLFTSPTVEAFF
TGCGCCAGCAGCTTGTTTACTAGCCCGACAGTAGAAGCTTTCTTT
>TRBJ2-7|15|TRBV23-1|TRBD2
CASTRGRVPYYEQYF
TGCGCCAGCACCCGGGGGAGGGTCCCTTACTACGAGCAGTACTTC